This entry concerns a single T cell receptor (beta chain). One junction end does not reproduce the germline sequence, and a read error may be involved. As handled by the study authors: The assay estimated nucleated cells by amplifying reference gene primers. Assay: immunoSEQ multiplex PCR; the TCRdb copy retains only in-frame clones and omits some. Clone size and the V and J calls come from that table; the DNA yielded D and trimming. The sample holds around 280,000 clones, around 88% seen once. These data originate in a study of blood T cell repertoires in COVID-19. In the study overall: Samples of COVID-19 (acute and convalescent) were obtained from the United States, Italy and Spain. Sources were T cells, B-cell-depleted T cells, or PBMCs; the material itself was cDNA or gDNA.

The CDR3 contains 12 residues. Germline V gene data show CDR1 as MDHEN and CDR2 as SYDVKM. This TCR was sampled from a middle-aged woman who had recovered from COVID-19. Material: PBMCs or T cells enriched from blood (not recorded which). The chain has TRBV28 and TRBJ2-7, with D tentatively TRBD1 (5 bases). The CDR3 region has the DNA TGTGCCAGCAGTTTAGCTACAGGACCCTACAACTTC. The encoded protein is CASSLATGPYNF.